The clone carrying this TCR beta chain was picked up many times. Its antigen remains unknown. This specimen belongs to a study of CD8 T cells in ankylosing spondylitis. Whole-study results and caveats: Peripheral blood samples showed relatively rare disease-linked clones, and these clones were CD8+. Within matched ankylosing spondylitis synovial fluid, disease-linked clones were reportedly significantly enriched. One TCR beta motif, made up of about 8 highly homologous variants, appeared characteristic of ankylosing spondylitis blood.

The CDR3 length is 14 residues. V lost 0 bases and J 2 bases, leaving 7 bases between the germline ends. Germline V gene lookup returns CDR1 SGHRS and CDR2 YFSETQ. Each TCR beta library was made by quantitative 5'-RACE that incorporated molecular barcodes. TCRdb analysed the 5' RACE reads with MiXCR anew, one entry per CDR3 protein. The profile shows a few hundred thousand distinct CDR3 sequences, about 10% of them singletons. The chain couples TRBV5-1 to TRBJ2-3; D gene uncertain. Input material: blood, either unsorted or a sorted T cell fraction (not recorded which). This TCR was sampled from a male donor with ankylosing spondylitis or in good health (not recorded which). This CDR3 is CASSLAPSTDTQYF. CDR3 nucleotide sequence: TGCGCCAGCAGCTTGGCCCCGTCCACAGATACGCAGTATTTT.